This entry lists 10 T cell receptor beta chains sequenced from one sample in a study of CD8 T cells in Susac syndrome. RNA in amounts of roughly 0.5 to 1 ug was reverse transcribed with random hexamers. One entry per CDR3 protein results from TCRdb running MiXCR on the immunoSEQ multiplex PCR reads. The sample lists some 100,000 distinct CDR3 sequences, around 95% occurring once. Sequenced: CD4+ T cells from PBMCs. These TCRs come from a human donor in good health.

The chain is built from TRBV19 and TRBJ2-2; D not certain. This CDR3 is 15 amino acids long. Germline loops: CDR1 LNHDA, CDR2 SQIVND (reference sequence). V lost 6 bases and J 5 bases, leaving 16 bases between the germline ends. This CDR3 is CASSIPLAATGELFF. CDR3 DNA: TGTGCCAGTAGCATACCCTTGGCGGCTACCGGGGAGCTGTTTTTT. Full variable domain (outside the CDR3, taken from reference TRBV19 and TRBJ2-2): DGGITQSPKYLFRKEGQNVTLSCEQNLNHDAMYWYRQDPGQGLRLIYYSQIVNDFQKGDIAEGYSVSREKKESFPLTVTSAQKNPTAFYLCASSIPLAATGELFFGEGSRLTVL.

The chain is built from TRBV29-1 and TRBJ1-3; 9 bases fit TRBD1. The germline gives CDR1 SQVTM, CDR2 ANQGSEA. The length of the CDR3 is 16 residues. Losses at the gene ends were 7 bases for V and 2 bases for J; bases not matched to a gene: 12. CDR3 DNA: TGCAGCGCCTACGACAGGGGGAGAGGCACTGGAAACACCATATATTTT. Its protein is CSAYDRGRGTGNTIYF.

V and J are TRBV19 and TRBJ1-2; the match to TRBD1 covers 9 bases. The V gene end was trimmed by 3 bases and the J gene end by 8 bases; junction bases not matched to a gene: 7. Germline lookup yields CDR1 LNHDA and CDR2 SQIVND (reference sequence). CDR3 length: 14 residues. The CDR3, as DNA: TGTGCCAGTAGTATTAAACAGGGGGCGGACGGCTACACCTTC. As protein: CASSIKQGADGYTF.

This rearrangement joins TRBV27 to TRBJ1-1; possibly TRBD1 for D (5 bases). Germline loops: CDR1 MNHEY, CDR2 SMNVEV (reference sequence). The CDR3 has 15 amino acids. Trimming pared 2 bases from V and 4 bases from J, leaving 14 bases between. This chain's CDR3 is CASSLKPRGGTEAFF. The CDR3 nucleotides are TGTGCCAGCAGTTTAAAACCCCGTGGGGGCACTGAAGCTTTCTTT.

The V and J genes are TRBV6-5 and TRBJ1-1; no definite D call. Trimming took 6 bases from V and 7 from J, leaving 9 bases between them. This CDR3 has 11 amino acids. In germline, CDR1 is MNHEY, CDR2 SVGAGI. The CDR3 DNA reads TGTGCCAGCAGAATTCTTGGTGAAGCTTTCTTT. Amino acids: CASRILGEAFF.

This rearrangement joins TRBV7-2 to TRBJ2-4; unclear D gene. Trimming pared 3 bases from V and 8 bases from J, leaving 11 bases between. The CDR3 consists of 13 residues. Germline V CDR1 and CDR2: SGHTA, FQGNSA. CDR3 in DNA: TGTGCCAGCAGCTTGGGCAGTTTGGACATTCAGTACTTC. This gives the protein CASSLGSLDIQYF. Filled out from reference TRBV7-2 and TRBJ2-4, the complete variable domain reads GAGVSQSPSNKVTEKGKDVELRCDPISGHTALYWYRQSLGQGLEFLIYFQGNSAPDKSGLPSDRFSAERTGGSVSTLTIQRTQQEDSAVYLCASSLGSLDIQYFGAGTRLSVL.

This clonotype was observed a handful of times. J is TRBJ1-5 and V is TRBV6-6; D is perhaps TRBD1 (6 bases). V gave up 5 bases and J gave up 1 base, with 12 bases separating them. The CDR3 runs 15 residues. Germline V gives CDR1 MNHNY, CDR2 SVGAGI (reference sequence). Here the CDR3 DNA reads TGTGCCAGCAGTCCCACAGGGACCAGCAATCAGCCCCAGCATTTT. Protein product: CASSPTGTSNQPQHF.

This clonotype was recorded only once. This chain connects TRBV27 to TRBJ1-5; D is ambiguous. Germline CDR1 and CDR2: MNHEY and SMNVEV (reference sequence). The CDR3 covers 11 residues. Trimming removed 5 bases from V and 4 bases from J, with 3 bases in between. CDR3 residues: CASSPNQPQHF. For the CDR3, the DNA is TGTGCCAGCAGTCCAAATCAGCCCCAGCATTTT.

The CDR3 region is CSAALAGVTDTQYF. The CDR3 coding sequence is TGCAGTGCGGCTCTAGCGGGGGTCACAGATACGCAGTATTTT. This sequence joins TRBV20-1 and TRBJ2-3, with 10 positions matching TRBD2. CDR1 DFQATT and CDR2 SNEGSKA come from the germline V gene (reference sequence). Trimming at V came to 6 bases and at J to 2 bases, leaving 5 bases not matched to a gene. The CDR3 has 14 residues.

This chain connects TRBV6-5 to TRBJ1-4; perhaps TRBD1 as D (6 bases). Deletions cut 4 bases from V and 6 bases from J, with 18 bases between. This CDR3 has 16 residues. Looked up from germline, CDR1 is MNHEY and CDR2 is SVGAGI. The CDR3 protein is CASSWSSGRGYEKLFF. The DNA of the CDR3 is TGTGCCAGCAGTTGGTCGTCGGGCAGGGGCTATGAAAAACTGTTTTTT.